This TCR beta chain derives from a study of blood T cell repertoires in COVID-19 (dated by TCRdb to the early 2020s). A note on the overall study: The collaborator samples originated in the United States, Italy and Spain and spanned the acute and convalescent phases of COVID-19. The prospective study material was composed of cDNA or gDNA derived from T cells, B-cell-depleted T cells, or PBMCs. The dataset comprised deeply sampled blood TCRbeta repertoires from subjects exposed to, actively infected with, or recovered from COVID-19. The repertoires were released in a freely available public database intended as a resource for research on the immune response to SARS-CoV-2. The samples were drawn from the first 160 participants of the ongoing ImmuneRACE study and from some 1,300 subjects provided by 6 global collaborators. The sample metadata nearly always contained a de-identified subject ID, COVID-19 status, age in years and sex. Where available, HLA class I and class II types were taken from metadata supplied by the sample provider and were not determined by assay-based typing. The paper's findings and limits, for the study overall: The amount of clinical and demographic metadata varied by source and participant and was provided uncurated.

Details on this clone: Its antigen is still unknown. No base quality values were provided; no much bigger clone lies one nucleotide off.

TCRbeta CDR3 regions were amplified from genomic DNA using the immunoSEQ Assay, a bias-controlled multiplex PCR. Per the source publication's procedure: The number of nucleated cells in each sample was estimated by amplification of reference gene primers within the assay. Sequence reads were collapsed and filtered to measure the absolute abundance of every unique TCRbeta CDR3 rearrangement. For each sample, productive Simpson clonality was calculated as the square root of Simpson's diversity index over productive rearrangements. This immuneACCESS table, as held by TCRdb, lists in-frame sequences with V and J called but not all clones. Of the missing ones, under half trace to an unresolved V gene in checked studies; the others have no known cause. That table gives V, J and clone size, and the DNA gave D and trimming. The sample contains about 330,000 clones, more than 70% of them found a single time. Together, the top ten hold under 8% of the sample.

V and J lose 0 bases and 2 bases, and a span of 10 bases separates them. CDR1 ENHRY and CDR2 SYGVKD were looked up in the germline V gene. The CDR3, cysteine through phenylalanine, is 15 amino acids long. CDR3 DNA is the only sequence kept; it has 45 bases, read in frame from the first base. Another Seattle source contributed samples from volunteer blood donors who had recovered from COVID-19. Collaborating institutions collected whole blood in K2EDTA tubes following their own protocols. For TCRbeta analysis, collaborator samples were shipped as frozen whole blood, as isolated PBMCs, or as DNA extracted from either sample type.

Sequenced sample: peripheral blood. This TCR derives from a man between 18 and 29 years old who had recovered from COVID-19. The sequence links TRBV10-3 to TRBJ2-5, with the D gene too uncertain to name. The bases are TGTGCCATCAGTGAGTCAACGTCAGATCAAGAGACCCAGTACTTC. Its translation is CAISESTSDQETQYF.